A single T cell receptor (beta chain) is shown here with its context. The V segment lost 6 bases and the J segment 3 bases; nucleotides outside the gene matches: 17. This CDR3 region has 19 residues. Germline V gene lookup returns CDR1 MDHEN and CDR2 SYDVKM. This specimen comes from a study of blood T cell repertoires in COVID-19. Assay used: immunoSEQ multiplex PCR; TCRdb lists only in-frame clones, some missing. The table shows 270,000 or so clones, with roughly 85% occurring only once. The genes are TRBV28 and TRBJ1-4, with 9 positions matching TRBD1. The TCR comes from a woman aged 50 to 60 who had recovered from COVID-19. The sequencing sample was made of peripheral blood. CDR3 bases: TGTGCCAGCAGACGGGACAGGGTTTCAGGGTTACTGGCTAATGAAAAACTGTTTTTT. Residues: CASRRDRVSGLLANEKLFF.